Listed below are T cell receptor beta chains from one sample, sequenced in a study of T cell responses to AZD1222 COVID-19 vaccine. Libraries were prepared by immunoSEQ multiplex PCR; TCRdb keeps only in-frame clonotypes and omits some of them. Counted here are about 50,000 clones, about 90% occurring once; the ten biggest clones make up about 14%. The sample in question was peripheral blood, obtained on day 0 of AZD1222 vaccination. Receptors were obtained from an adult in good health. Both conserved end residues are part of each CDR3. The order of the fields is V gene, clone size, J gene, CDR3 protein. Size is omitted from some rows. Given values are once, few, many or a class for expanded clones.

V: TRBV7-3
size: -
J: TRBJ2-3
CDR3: CASSSGLAHDTQYF

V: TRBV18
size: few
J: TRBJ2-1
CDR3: CASSPPTSGKNEQFF

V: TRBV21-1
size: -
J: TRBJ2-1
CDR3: CASSAPGLAGGPVKNEQFF

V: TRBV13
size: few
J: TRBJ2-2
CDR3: CASSSGTSGSHMNTGELFF

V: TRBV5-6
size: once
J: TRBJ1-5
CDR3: CASSLAGLQPQHF

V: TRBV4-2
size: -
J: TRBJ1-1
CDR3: CASSQNGQELNTEAFF

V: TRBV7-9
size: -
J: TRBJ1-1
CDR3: CASSSGPRNTEAFF

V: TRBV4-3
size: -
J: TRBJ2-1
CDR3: CASSLRSSREQFF

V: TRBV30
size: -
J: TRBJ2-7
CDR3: CAWDKTGGFNHGSYEQYF

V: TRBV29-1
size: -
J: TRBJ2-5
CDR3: CSVALAAPEQMGTQYF

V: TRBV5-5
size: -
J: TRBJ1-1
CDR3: CASSRDRQRNTEAFF

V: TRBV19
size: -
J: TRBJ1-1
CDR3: CASRPVARGTEAFF

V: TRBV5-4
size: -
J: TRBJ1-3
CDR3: CASSLGRGENTIYF

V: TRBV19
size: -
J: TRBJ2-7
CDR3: CASSIGQANYEQYF

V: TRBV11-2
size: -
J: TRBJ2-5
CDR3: CASSLSLAGYQETQYF

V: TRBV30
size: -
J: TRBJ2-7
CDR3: CAWSVGAEQYF

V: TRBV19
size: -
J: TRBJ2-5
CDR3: CASSSGGGETQYF

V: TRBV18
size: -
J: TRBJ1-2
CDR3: CASSPGTGNYGYTF

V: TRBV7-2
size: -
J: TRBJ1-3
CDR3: CASSLEPTSAGNTIYF

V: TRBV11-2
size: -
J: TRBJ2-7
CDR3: CASSVTTYEQYF

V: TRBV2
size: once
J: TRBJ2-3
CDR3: CASKPPGTYTDTQYF

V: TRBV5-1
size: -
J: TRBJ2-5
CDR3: CASSPYIVQETQYF

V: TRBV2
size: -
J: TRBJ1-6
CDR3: CASSEYRGNSPLHF

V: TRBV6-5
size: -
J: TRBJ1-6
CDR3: CASSYGQDSSPLHF

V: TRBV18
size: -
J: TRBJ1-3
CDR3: CASSPPNRGTGNTIYF

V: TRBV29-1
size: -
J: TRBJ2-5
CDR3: CTIGGLAGGGGQETQYF

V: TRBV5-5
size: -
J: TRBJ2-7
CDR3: CASSFHREGEQYF

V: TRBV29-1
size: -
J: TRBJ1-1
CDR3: CSVLQGALTTEAFF

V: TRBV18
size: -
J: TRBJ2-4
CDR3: CASSQPTGTENIQYF

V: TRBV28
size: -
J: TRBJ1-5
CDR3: CASSLGTGGQPQHF

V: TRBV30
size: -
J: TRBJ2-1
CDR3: CAWNLDFSGEQFF

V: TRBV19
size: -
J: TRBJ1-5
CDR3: CASSMGVTYSNQPQHF

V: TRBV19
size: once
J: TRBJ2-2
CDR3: CASLPPTRGTGELFF

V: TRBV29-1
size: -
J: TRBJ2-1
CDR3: CSVERAGNEQFF

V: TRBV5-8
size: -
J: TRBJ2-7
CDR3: CASSRGGSYPTEQYF

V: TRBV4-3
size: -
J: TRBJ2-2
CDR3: CASSRNLAGAAGELFF

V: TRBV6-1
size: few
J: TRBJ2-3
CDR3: CASSDGQSTDTQYF

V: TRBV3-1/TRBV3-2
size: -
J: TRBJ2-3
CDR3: CASSQQGLATGDTQYF

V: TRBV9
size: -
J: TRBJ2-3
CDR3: CASSVIPSGRTDTQYF

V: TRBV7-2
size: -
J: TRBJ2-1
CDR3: CASSSSTSGNEQFF